Included here is one TCR beta chain sequence, with context. Antigen specificity is unknown. The CDR3 extends over 17 amino acids. V dropped 5 bases and J dropped 1; count of bases not matched to a gene: 10. CDR1 SGHVS and CDR2 FNYEAQ come from the germline V gene. This sample is drawn from a study of cytomegalovirus exposure and HLA in healthy donors. The PCR used 60 Vbeta and 13 Jbeta primers. Repertoires were generated with immunoSEQ multiplex PCR, while TCRdb's copy carries only in-frame clones and drops some. The top ten hold less than 7.5% of the sample, which has over 85,000 clones, more than 65% seen once. General study points: One variant, a missense change in DCLRE1C, was linked in a later analysis to TCR beta V- and J-gene trimming. According to the study, 150 to 200 TCR beta chains were cytomegalovirus-associated.

The sample comprised PBMCs. The V and J genes are TRBV7-6 and TRBJ2-2; 7 bases match TRBD2. This TCR was recovered from a man between 25 and 39 years old in good health and CMV-seropositive. The CDR3 is CASSPDPAGVNTGELFF. Written as DNA, the CDR3 is TGTGCCAGCAGCCCAGATCCGGCGGGGGTGAACACCGGGGAGCTGTTTTTT.